The present entry profiles one T cell receptor beta chain with its context. What this receptor recognizes is not known. Per-nucleotide qualities are absent, and no much larger clonotype sits a single base away. The library was made by PCR. The sequencer listed for this sample is Illumina HiSeq 4000. High-throughput sequencing was used to profile the TCR beta-chain CDR3 region of every patient. The original pipeline was this. Drawing on CDR3 differences between clinicopathological groups, the researchers built a classifier meant to tell apart patients with distant-metastatic papillary thyroid cancer. The Shannon index was used to measure repertoire diversity, and the Morisita-Horn index was used to measure how similar tumor and blood repertoires were. TCRdb reprocessing: public reads trimmed at Q25 with fastp, clones called with MiXCR, in-frame beta chains kept. In this record, the V and J calls reflect TCRdb's handling and not the investigators' own analysis. Within this sample are about 34,000 clones, with around a sixth of them counted one time only. The ten biggest clones cover 6.9% of the sample.

None of the patients had been given any treatment before thyroid surgery. Using T-cell receptor beta sequencing, the researchers looked back retrospectively at clinical samples from patients, gathered between about 2012 and 2019. The sample belongs to a study of metastatic and nonmetastatic thyroid tumors (TCRdb year 2020). With regard to the full study: The researchers compared repertoires between peripheral blood samples and tumor or nodule tissue samples from patients with malignant or benign thyroid disease.

The study at large found these results: In both blood and tumor samples, malignant tumors were reported to have significantly higher TCR beta diversity than benign nodules.

The sample consisted of blood. The TCR sequence derives from a female donor with papillary thyroid cancer or a benign thyroid nodule (not recorded which). Some clones in this sample may be carry-over from other donors' samples.

The nucleotide sequence is TGTGCCAGCATCCCTTCCGTCCTAGCGGGAGGCACAGATACGCAGTATTTT. The translation is CASIPSVLAGGTDTQYF. The receptor chain draws on TRBV28 and TRBJ2-3, with 10 middle bases fitting TRBD2. Germline trimming amounts to 7 bases on V and 1 base on J, with 11 as the count of junction bases outside the gene matches. From the germline V gene, CDR1 is MDHEN and CDR2 is SYDVKM. Including the terminal cysteine and phenylalanine, the CDR3 comprises 17 residues. Of all the DNA, just the CDR3 is kept, 51 bases in frame from base 1.